This entry lists 17 T cell receptor beta chains sequenced from one sample in a study of T cells after posttransplantation cyclophosphamide. Data came from immunoSEQ multiplex PCR; TCRdb stores just in-frame clones and leaves some out. The sample carries 3,500 to 4,000 clones, about 62% recorded once. Sequenced sample: memory CD8+ T cells sorted from blood. These receptor sequences come from a man aged 25-45 years in good health and a related stem cell transplant donor.

The chain is built from TRBV10-3 and TRBJ1-2; no clear D. Germline V gene sequence: CDR1 ENHRY, CDR2 SYGVKD. V was pared by 3 bases and J by 3 bases, with 11 bases between. This CDR3 spans 14 amino acids. The CDR3 reads CAISDRSADYGYTF. CDR3 nucleotides: TGTGCCATCAGTGACAGATCTGCCGACTATGGCTACACCTTC.

V is TRBV7-3 and J is TRBJ1-4, with D unresolved. Deletions cut 1 base from V and 7 bases from J, with 7 bases between. Germline CDR1 reads SGHTA; CDR2 reads FQGTGA. There are 13 residues in the CDR3. This chain's CDR3 is CASSLREGEKLFF. The CDR3 nucleotides are TGTGCCAGCAGCTTAAGGGAGGGTGAAAAACTGTTTTTT.

J is TRBJ2-3 and V is TRBV10-3, with 8 bases identical to TRBD2. The CDR3 is 15 amino acids. Germline CDR1 reads ENHRY; CDR2 reads SYGVKD. The V gene end was trimmed by 3 bases and the J gene end by 2 bases; junction bases not matched to a gene: 4. CDR3 DNA: TGTGCCATCAGTGACGGGGGGGAGCCCACAGATACGCAGTATTTT. This translates into CAISDGGEPTDTQYF.

The chain combines TRBV21-1 with TRBJ2-7; the table names TRBD2, a call not compared with the DNA. TRBV21-1 is a recognized pseudogene. The CDR3 loop spans 17 amino acids. CDR3 sequence: CASSNWDSGGPPYEQYF. As DNA, the CDR3 is TGTGCCAGCAGCAATTGGGATAGCGGGGGGCCACCCTACGAGCAGTACTTC.

The rearrangement links TRBV9 to TRBJ2-7; no clear D gene. Germline loops: CDR1 SGDLS, CDR2 YYNGEE. The V and J ends lost 4 bases and 2 bases respectively, with 16 bases between them. CDR3 length equals 15 residues. CDR3 DNA: TGTGCCAGCAGCTTCGAACAGAAGACGGCCTACGAGCAGTACTTC. Amino acid sequence: CASSFEQKTAYEQYF. Full variable domain (missing parts from reference TRBV9 and TRBJ2-7): DSGVTQTPKHLITATGQRVTLRCSPRSGDLSVYWYQQSLDQGLQFLIQYYNGEERAKGNILERFSAQQFPDLHSELNLSSLELGDSALYFCASSFEQKTAYEQYFGPGTRLTVT.

The chain carries TRBV7-6 and TRBJ2-1; 11 bases line up with TRBD2. CDR1 is SGHVS and CDR2 is FNYEAQ in the germline V gene. The CDR3 is made up of 15 amino acids. V shed 5 bases and J 8 bases; nucleotides not matched to a gene: 8. The CDR3 sequence is CASSLSGGGMDEQFF. The CDR3 DNA follows: TGTGCCAGCAGCCTTAGCGGGGGGGGGATGGATGAGCAGTTCTTC.

CDR3 loop: CASSLNGQSNEQFF. The CDR3 DNA sequence: TGTGCCAGCAGCCTCAATGGACAGTCCAATGAGCAGTTCTTC. The chain uses TRBV7-7 and TRBJ2-1; D might be TRBD1 (6 bases). This CDR3 is built from 14 residues. The germline V gene encodes CDR1 SSHAT and CDR2 FNYEAQ (reference sequence). The V gene lost 5 bases and the J gene lost 6 bases, with 14 bases spanning the gap.

The chain couples TRBV4-1 to TRBJ2-5; possible D gene TRBD2, 6 bases. Trimming left V 8 bases short and J 7 bases short, with 20 bases between. The CDR3 contains 14 residues. CDR1 and CDR2 from the germline V gene are MGHRA and YSYEKL. The CDR3 sequence is CASGRVLAVGTQYF. CDR3 sequence (DNA): TGCGCCAGCGGTCGAGTACTAGCCGTCGGGACCCAGTACTTC.

The chain employs TRBV4-2 and TRBJ2-7; possible D gene TRBD2, 6 bases. Germline values: CDR1 LGHNA, CDR2 YNFKEQ. The length of the CDR3 is 15 residues. V lost 0 bases and J 3 bases, leaving 12 bases between the germline ends. The DNA of the CDR3 is TGTGCCAGCAGCCAAGACCCCCGGGGACTCTACGAGCAGTACTTC. Translation: CASSQDPRGLYEQYF.

The chain carries TRBV28 and TRBJ2-5, with D possibly matching TRBD1 (5 bases). Trimming removed 3 bases at V and 3 bases at J, with 14 bases between. Germline V gives CDR1 MDHEN, CDR2 SYDVKM. The CDR3 is 15 amino acids. This CDR3 is CASSFVRVEKETQYF. The CDR3 bases are TGTGCCAGCAGTTTTGTCAGGGTGGAAAAAGAGACCCAGTACTTC.

Points on this clone: Other DNA sequences within the sample encode an identical CDR3. This chain joins TRBV27 and TRBJ2-7; 9 bases line up with TRBD1. The CDR3 has 15 amino acids. Losses at the gene ends were 3 bases for V and 2 bases for J; bases not matched to a gene: 5. Looked up from germline, CDR1 is MNHEY and CDR2 is SMNVEV (reference sequence). The CDR3, as DNA: TGTGCCAGCAGTTTGTCGGGACAGGGAACCTACGAGCAGTACTTC. This sequence encodes CASSLSGQGTYEQYF.

The chain employs TRBV9 and TRBJ1-1; unclear D gene. The germline V and J ends were trimmed by 2 bases and 0 bases, with 8 bases remaining between them. Per germline, CDR1 SGDLS and CDR2 YYNGEE. The length of the CDR3 is 14 residues. CDR3 coding DNA: TGTGCCAGCAGCGTGGAGGGCCTGAACACTGAAGCTTTCTTT. It yields the protein CASSVEGLNTEAFF.

The gene calls are TRBV4-2 and TRBJ1-1; D call uncertain. Germline V lookup: CDR1 LGHNA, CDR2 YNFKEQ. The CDR3 covers 14 residues. V lost 0 bases and J 2 bases, leaving 7 bases between the germline ends. As DNA, the CDR3 is TGTGCCAGCAGCCAAGAAGGAGATAACACTGAAGCTTTCTTT. Protein product: CASSQEGDNTEAFF.

V is TRBV9 and J is TRBJ1-5; the D is unclear. Germline CDR1 and CDR2: SGDLS and YYNGEE. Trimming pared 2 bases from V and 0 bases from J, leaving 6 bases between. The CDR3 covers 14 residues. This CDR3 reads CASSVSDSNQPQHF. The CDR3 DNA is TGTGCCAGCAGCGTGTCAGATAGCAATCAGCCCCAGCATTTT.

J is TRBJ2-7 and V is TRBV7-9, with 10 bases fitting TRBD1. With V trimmed by 1 base and J by 0 bases, 6 bases remained unmatched. This CDR3 comprises 17 residues. Germline-derived CDR1 and CDR2 are SEHNR and FQNEAQ (reference sequence). The CDR3 nucleotides are TGTGCCAGCAGCTTAGTGGGGGGGACAGGGGTCTCCTACGAGCAGTACTTC. The encoded protein is CASSLVGGTGVSYEQYF.

The chain has TRBV7-9 and TRBJ2-3; 11 bases line up with TRBD2. Germline V gene lookup returns CDR1 SEHNR and CDR2 FQNEAQ (reference sequence). The CDR3 loop spans 15 amino acids. Losses at the gene ends were 5 bases for V and 3 bases for J; bases not matched to a gene: 4. The CDR3 DNA is TGTGCCAGCAGCCAAACTAGCGGGGGAACAGATACGCAGTATTTT. Translation: CASSQTSGGTDTQYF.

Relative to its sample, this clone is medium-sized. This chain links TRBV7-3 with TRBJ2-7, with D possibly matching TRBD1 (6 bases). The V and J ends lost 5 bases and 0 bases respectively, with 11 bases between them. The length of the CDR3 is 14 residues. The germline V gene encodes CDR1 SGHTA and CDR2 FQGTGA. DNA of the CDR3: TGTGCCAGCAGCGCAGGGGTCTCCTCCTACGAGCAGTACTTC. Encoded protein: CASSAGVSSYEQYF. The full variable domain, in which reference TRBV7-3 and TRBJ2-7 provide the parts outside the CDR3, is GAGVSQTPSNKVTEKGKYVELRCDPISGHTALYWYRQSLGQGPEFLIYFQGTGAADDSGLPNDRFFAVRPEGSVSTLKIQRTERGDSAVYLCASSAGVSSYEQYFGPGTRLTVT.